This TCR beta chain was observed in a study of Ad26.COV2.S vaccination and SARS-CoV-2 variants. Study-level background: Dosing was one shot or two shots 56 days apart. Study-wide results and limits: Vaccine and placebo recipients had comparable breadth of non-spike TCRs.

Treatment in this sample: over 15 received Ad26.COV2.S at low or high dose, single or two shots; about 5 received placebo; per-sample allocation not given. Samples were taken on day 63 after the first vaccine or placebo injection. A Boston donor was an adult aged 18-55 years. As its vector, the vaccine had Ad26, which expressed Wuhan-strain SARS-CoV-2 spike. The V gene's germline CDR1 is SGHRS and CDR2 YFSETQ. The CDR3 is 18 residues long. With V trimmed by 2 bases and J by 5 bases, 13 bases remained unmatched. Produced via immunoSEQ multiplex PCR; TCRdb's table is partial and in-frame only. The repertoire holds 200,000 to 250,000 clones, with around nine tenths as singletons. With regard to this clone: Its antigen is unknown.

The chain links TRBV5-1 to TRBJ2-1, with 10 bases lining up with TRBD2. The sequence was obtained from a person aged 18-60 years who received the Ad26.COV2.S COVID-19 vaccine or a placebo. The starting material was peripheral blood, obtained in a trial of Ad26.COV2.S vaccine versus placebo. CDR3 sequence reads: CASSFQAGGSPGNNEQFF. As DNA, the CDR3 is TGCGCCAGCAGCTTTCAAGCGGGAGGGAGCCCGGGAAACAATGAGCAGTTCTTC.